The 21 T cell receptor beta chains in this list originate from one sample, sequenced in a study of shared clonotypes between healthy human individuals. Here immunoSEQ multiplex PCR was the method, and the copy in TCRdb shows in-frame clones only, minus some. The sample lists roughly 700,000 clones, around 91% occurring once. Sequencing was done on a sample of memory CD8+ T cells from PBMCs. Specified subset: CD45RO+ cells pooled with CCR7-negative TemRA cells. The receptor set was obtained from a young man in good health. Some clones in this sample may be carry-over from other donors' samples.

The J gene is TRBJ2-7, the V gene TRBV27; 7 bases line up with TRBD2. Germline assignment: CDR1 MNHEY and CDR2 SMNVEV (reference sequence). V lost 8 bases to trimming and J lost 0 bases; unmatched junction nucleotides: 4. This CDR3 has 13 residues. The CDR3 loop is CASGAGTSYEQYF. CDR3 coding DNA: TGTGCCAGCGGAGCGGGGACCTCCTACGAGCAGTACTTC.

V is TRBV30 and J is TRBJ2-1; 9 nucleotides align to TRBD2. In germline, CDR1 is GTSNPN, CDR2 SVGIG (reference sequence). This CDR3 is built from 13 residues. Unmatched junction bases numbered 5, after V lost 2 bases and J lost 9 bases. CDR3 protein: CAWSPGGRGEQFF. DNA of the CDR3: TGTGCCTGGAGTCCCGGCGGGAGGGGTGAGCAGTTCTTC.

The chain is built from TRBV9 and TRBJ1-6; 9 bases match TRBD1. CDR3 size: 14 residues. Germline CDR1 is SGDLS and CDR2 is YYNGEE. V trimming: 4 bases; J trimming: 7 bases; junction bases outside the gene matches: 3. The CDR3 sequence is CASSSTGGNSPLHF. The CDR3 DNA reads as TGTGCCAGCAGCTCAACAGGGGGCAATTCACCCCTCCACTTT.

V gene TRBV2 combines with J gene TRBJ2-7; 9 bases map to TRBD1. Unmatched junction bases numbered 4, after V lost 6 bases and J lost 4 bases. CDR1 is SNHLY, CDR2 FYNNEI, per germline. This CDR3 is 13 amino acids long. This CDR3 reads CASSPGTGYEQYF. CDR3 coding DNA: TGTGCCAGCAGCCCCGGGACAGGGTACGAGCAGTACTTC.

This chain connects TRBV6-5 to TRBJ1-1; D gene unclear. CDR1 is MNHEY, CDR2 SVGAGI, per germline. Between the trimmed V and J ends, which lost 6 bases and 1 base, there was a span of 9 bases. This CDR3 has 13 residues. The CDR3 sequence: CASSRDENTEAFF. CDR3 coding DNA: TGTGCCAGCAGCCGCGACGAGAACACTGAAGCTTTCTTT.

J is TRBJ2-3 and V is TRBV6-5; tentative D call: TRBD1 (5 bases). Germline V CDR1 and CDR2: MNHEY, SVGAGI. CDR3 size: 13 residues. Trimming pared 6 bases from V and 1 base from J, leaving 8 bases between. CDR3 loop: CASRDTRTDTQYF. In DNA, the CDR3 is TGTGCCAGCAGGGACACTCGCACAGATACGCAGTATTTT.

This rearrangement joins TRBV4-1 to TRBJ2-7, with D unclear. The ends were cut back, 3 bases at V and 7 bases at J, with 25 bases in the middle. Germline-derived CDR1 and CDR2 are MGHRA and YSYEKL. The CDR3 loop spans 17 amino acids. CDR3 DNA: TGCGCCAGCAGCCACCCCGTGAGTGGGAAAATTTTGCGGGAGCAGTACTTC. It codes for CASSHPVSGKILREQYF.

The chain recombines TRBV15 with TRBJ2-2, with TRBD2 identical over 8 bases. This CDR3 is 18 amino acids long. Germline-derived CDR1 and CDR2 are LNHNV and YYDKDF (reference sequence). V lost 3 bases, J lost 1 base, and 10 bases stayed unmatched. The DNA of the CDR3 is TGTGCCACCAGCAGTGACGAGCGGGAGAATGAGAACACCGGGGAGCTGTTTTTT. It translates to CATSSDERENENTGELFF.

This rearrangement joins TRBV5-1 to TRBJ2-7; D call uncertain. CDR3 length: 14 residues. V gave up 6 bases and J gave up 6 bases, with 19 bases separating them. Germline V gene data show CDR1 as SGHRS and CDR2 as YFSETQ. CDR3 in amino acids: CASKRFFPLGEQYF. CDR3 in DNA: TGCGCCAGCAAGCGCTTCTTCCCTCTCGGCGAGCAGTACTTC.

V gene TRBV11-2 combines with J gene TRBJ2-3; D perhaps matches TRBD2 (7 bases). This CDR3 region has 19 residues. Trimming stripped 5 bases from V and 9 bases from J, with 33 bases between. The germline CDR1 and CDR2 sequences are SGHAT and FQNNGV. This CDR3 reads CASSDDQSALYVGGATQYF. CDR3 DNA sequence: TGTGCCAGCAGCGACGACCAATCCGCCCTGTACGTAGGGGGGGCAACGCAGTATTTT.

This clone was found once. The J gene is TRBJ2-5, the V gene TRBV27, with a possible D match to TRBD2 (6 bases). This CDR3 contains 16 residues. Germline V gives CDR1 MNHEY, CDR2 SMNVEV (reference sequence). V lost 2 bases and J lost 5, with 18 bases in between. The CDR3, as DNA: TGTGCCAGCAGTTTAGGGGGGACTTTAAGGGTGGAGACCCAGTACTTC. It codes for CASSLGGTLRVETQYF.

The chain recombines TRBV13 with TRBJ2-7; D might be TRBD2 (6 bases). Germline V CDR1 and CDR2: PRHDT, FYEKMQ (reference sequence). V was shortened by 5 bases and J by 2 bases, with 13 bases between the two germline ends. The CDR3 length is 14 residues. The CDR3 region is CASSQGRGTYEQYF. In DNA, the CDR3 is TGTGCCAGCAGCCAAGGACGGGGGACCTACGAGCAGTACTTC.

V is TRBV7-6 and J is TRBJ2-2, with a weak D call TRBD1 (6 bases). V lost 5 bases and J 4 bases, leaving 14 bases between the germline ends. This CDR3 is 15 amino acids long. From germline, CDR1 is SGHVS and CDR2 FNYEAQ. The CDR3 is CASSIQGRGTGELFF. CDR3 nucleotides: TGTGCCAGCAGCATACAGGGCCGGGGCACCGGGGAGCTGTTTTTT.

This clone came up once. J is TRBJ2-7 and V is TRBV11-2; TRBD1 or TRBD2 may be the D gene (7 bases each). Looked up from germline, CDR1 is SGHAT and CDR2 is FQNNGV. The CDR3 is made up of 15 amino acids. Trimming shortened V by 1 base and J by 3 bases, and 13 bases separated the two germline ends. CDR3 nucleotide sequence: TGTGCCAGCAGCTTAGCTCCCAGGGGGGGCTACGAGCAGTACTTC. It codes for CASSLAPRGGYEQYF.

This sequence joins TRBV7-8 and TRBJ1-1; 7 nucleotides line up with TRBD1. V trimming: 5 bases; J trimming: 4 bases; junction bases outside the gene matches: 7. CDR1 SGHVS and CDR2 FQNEAQ come from the germline V gene. The CDR3 extends over 14 amino acids. In nucleotides, the CDR3 is TGTGCCAGCAGCCCCATCAGGGGGATCACTGAAGCTTTCTTT. Its translation is CASSPIRGITEAFF.

This clone is a singleton in its sample. The genes are TRBV4-1 and TRBJ2-7; 9 bases map to TRBD2. Germline V gene sequence: CDR1 MGHRA, CDR2 YSYEKL. V lost 4 bases and J lost 2; bases outside the gene matches: 18. The CDR3 loop spans 19 amino acids. The DNA of the CDR3 is TGCGCCAGCAGCCCAGGGCGGGAGGGCCAATCGGTTCAACCCTACGAGCAGTACTTC. Amino acid sequence: CASSPGREGQSVQPYEQYF.

Of note for this clone: The same CDR3 arises from other DNA sequences in this sample as well. Here the CDR3 DNA reads TGTGCCAGCAGTTTACTCCGACAGGGAGGTGGCTACACCTTC. Residues: CASSLLRQGGGYTF. The chain recombines TRBV28 with TRBJ1-2, with 7 bases that match TRBD1. Germline V CDR1 and CDR2: MDHEN, SYDVKM. The CDR3 runs to 14 residues. Trimming cost V 2 bases and J 7 bases; bases outside gene matches: 7.

This clone has just a few counts. V and J are TRBV10-1 and TRBJ1-1; D is perhaps TRBD1 (5 bases). The CDR3 has 14 amino acids. V lost 4 bases and J 2 bases, leaving 11 bases between the germline ends. Looked up from germline, CDR1 is WNHNN and CDR2 is SYGVQD (reference sequence). The chain's CDR3 is CASSGKGFNTEAFF. Here the CDR3 DNA reads TGCGCCAGCAGTGGGAAGGGGTTTAACACTGAAGCTTTCTTT.

The chain carries TRBV2 and TRBJ1-1, with D perhaps matching TRBD1 (5 bases). V dropped 3 bases and J dropped 0 bases, with 11 bases sitting between them. CDR1 is SNHLY, CDR2 FYNNEI, per germline. The CDR3 is 15 amino acids. CDR3 sequence: CASSDMGVMNTEAFF. The CDR3 DNA reads TGTGCCAGCAGTGATATGGGGGTAATGAACACTGAAGCTTTCTTT.

The chain joins TRBV7-3 to TRBJ2-1; 12 bases map to TRBD2. This CDR3 has 15 amino acids. Germline-derived CDR1 and CDR2 are SGHTA and FQGTGA. V was pared by 2 bases and J by 9 bases, with 5 bases of the junction left unmatched. The CDR3 nucleotides read TGTGCCAGCAGCTTAGGACTAGCGGGAACGGTTGAGCAGTTCTTC. This encodes CASSLGLAGTVEQFF.

V usage is TRBV19 and J usage is TRBJ2-7; the D call may be TRBD1 or TRBD2 (5 bases each). This CDR3 region has 17 residues. V lost 5 bases and J lost 9, with 29 bases in between. Germline CDR1 reads LNHDA; CDR2 reads SQIVND (reference sequence). Here the CDR3 reads CASSPTPAAWGFLGQYF. CDR3 nucleotide sequence: TGTGCCAGTAGTCCCACACCAGCGGCCTGGGGCTTTTTGGGGCAGTACTTC.